The present T cell receptor (beta chain) was sequenced within a study of cytomegalovirus exposure and HLA in healthy donors. Regarding the study as a whole: Among TCR beta chains of equal frequency, HLA-associated ones were more clonally expanded in a later analysis. There was a cluster of highly shared sequence variants that was likely a sequencing artifact.

Both 60 Vbeta primers and 13 Jbeta primers went into the PCR. Original processing methods: Later reanalysis found tens of millions of unique TCR beta chains, about 11 million of them shared. Libraries were prepared by immunoSEQ multiplex PCR; TCRdb keeps only in-frame clonotypes and omits some of them. The D gene and trimming were derived from the DNA, and the V and J assignments and clone size from that table. The sample records roughly 150,000 clones, roughly 82% being singletons. Each donor's status was that of a healthy bone marrow donor. Of note for this clone: Its antigen is unknown.

Germline CDR1 and CDR2: SGHTA and FQGTGA. The V and J ends lost 5 bases and 2 bases, in that order; junction bases with no gene match: 2. This CDR3 has 13 residues. This receptor was taken from a woman in her 50s in good health and CMV-seropositive. Sequences were obtained from PBMCs. The chain has TRBV7-3 and TRBJ2-5; 7 bases are a match to TRBD1. CDR3 loop: CASSPDRQETQYF. The CDR3 bases are TGTGCCAGCAGCCCGGACAGGCAAGAGACCCAGTACTTC.